These 31 T cell receptor beta chains were all obtained from the same sample, sequenced in a study of cytomegalovirus exposure and HLA in healthy donors. PCR was performed using 60 Vbeta and 13 Jbeta primers. Using immunoSEQ multiplex PCR, the repertoire was profiled, and TCRdb retains in-frame clones only, with some absent. The repertoire holds approximately 190,000 clones, around 80% seen once, with about 1.7% in the top ten. The sample taken for sequencing was PBMCs. The receptors derive from a woman in her late teens or twenties in good health and CMV-seronegative.

The chain employs TRBV28 and TRBJ2-7, with D possibly being TRBD2 (5 bases). Germline-derived CDR1 and CDR2 are MDHEN and SYDVKM. The CDR3 loop spans 13 amino acids. Trimming cost V 6 bases and J 1 base, with 10 bases left between them. In DNA, the CDR3 is TGTGCCAGCAGCTCACGACTATCCTACGAGCAGTACTTC. It yields the protein CASSSRLSYEQYF.

The rearrangement links TRBV5-6 to TRBJ2-3; 7 bases match TRBD2. With 3 bases clipped from V and 2 bases from J, the junction kept 15 bases outside the gene matches. Germline V gives CDR1 SGHDT, CDR2 YYEEEE. This CDR3 has 18 amino acids. CDR3 nucleotides: TGTGCCAGCAGCTCCATCCTGAAGCGGGGAGCTTTCACAGATACGCAGTATTTT. The encoded protein is CASSSILKRGAFTDTQYF.

The chain employs TRBV21-1 and TRBJ2-4; the table gives TRBD2 as D, unverified against the DNA. TRBV21-1 is tagged as a pseudogene. The CDR3 loop spans 15 amino acids. CDR3 coding DNA: TGTGCCAGCAGCCCTGGCGGGAGCGAAAAAAACATTCAGTACTTC. Translated, it gives CASSPGGSEKNIQYF.

This CDR3 is CASSFLTGGANTEAFF. The CDR3 DNA is TGTGCCAGCAGCTTCCTGACAGGGGGCGCGAACACTGAAGCTTTCTTT. The chain couples TRBV7-9 to TRBJ1-1, with TRBD1 matching 10 bases. Unmatched junction bases numbered 5, after V lost 3 bases and J lost 1 base. This CDR3 is built from 16 residues. Germline V CDR1 and CDR2: SEHNR, FQNEAQ (reference sequence).

J is TRBJ1-2 and V is TRBV10-3; possibly TRBD1 for D (5 bases). Germline CDR1 and CDR2: ENHRY and SYGVKD. V shed 4 bases and J shed 3 bases, with 15 bases lying between them. This CDR3 spans 15 amino acids. CDR3 protein: CAISGDSVADYGYTF. DNA for the CDR3: TGTGCCATCAGTGGCGACAGCGTGGCTGACTATGGCTACACCTTC.

This clone has just one count. V is TRBV7-2 and J is TRBJ2-5; 9 nucleotides match TRBD2. CDR3 length equals 16 residues. CDR1 and CDR2 (germline): SGHTA, FQGNSA. With 1 base clipped from V and 5 bases from J, the junction kept 8 bases outside the gene matches. CDR3 region: CASSLELAGDGETQYF. Here the CDR3 DNA reads TGTGCCAGCAGCTTAGAATTAGCGGGAGACGGCGAGACCCAGTACTTC.

The chain is built from TRBV30 and TRBJ2-5, with D maybe TRBD1 (6 bases). The germline V and J ends were trimmed by 0 bases and 4 bases, with 6 bases remaining between them. This CDR3 contains 12 residues. Per the germline V gene, CDR1 is GTSNPN and CDR2 is SVGIG (reference sequence). Here the CDR3 reads CAWSVQGETQYF. CDR3 coding DNA: TGTGCCTGGAGTGTACAGGGAGAGACCCAGTACTTC.

This clone was observed once. V gene TRBV7-8 combines with J gene TRBJ2-7, with TRBD1 matching over 7 bases. The CDR3 is made up of 19 amino acids. V shed 5 bases, J shed 0 bases, and the junction held 19 bases outside the gene matches. Per the germline V gene, CDR1 is SGHVS and CDR2 is FQNEAQ. DNA for the CDR3: TGTGCCAGCAGCCTACCCACCGACAGGGTTAAATTTCTCTCCTACGAGCAGTACTTC. It codes for CASSLPTDRVKFLSYEQYF.

J is TRBJ2-4 and V is TRBV5-1, with 8 positions matching TRBD1. In germline, CDR1 is SGHRS, CDR2 YFSETQ. V shed 5 bases and J 4 bases; nucleotides not matched to a gene: 2. CDR3 length equals 13 residues. The CDR3 region has the DNA TGCGCCAGCAGTTGGGACAGGAAAAACATTCAGTACTTC. It specifies CASSWDRKNIQYF.

The genes are TRBV19 and TRBJ2-7, with 7 bases that match TRBD1. CDR3 size: 14 residues. With V trimmed by 4 bases and J by 3 bases, 6 bases remained unmatched. From germline, CDR1 is LNHDA and CDR2 SQIVND (reference sequence). In DNA form, the CDR3 reads TGTGCCAGTAGTACAAATCCAGGGGGCTACGAGCAGTACTTC. Protein: CASSTNPGGYEQYF.

The J gene is TRBJ1-1, the V gene TRBV6-5; 9 bases map to TRBD1. Germline lookup yields CDR1 MNHEY and CDR2 SVGAGI. The ends lost 6 bases at V and 2 bases at J; junction bases unmatched: 7. This CDR3 is 15 amino acids long. The CDR3 is CASSDLTGGNTEAFF. The CDR3 coding sequence is TGTGCCAGCAGCGACCTTACAGGGGGCAACACTGAAGCTTTCTTT.

The CDR3 sequence: CSVGGETGVTEAFF. DNA for the CDR3: TGCAGCGTTGGGGGCGAGACAGGGGTCACTGAAGCTTTCTTT. This sequence joins TRBV29-1 and TRBJ1-1, with 8 positions matching TRBD1. Losses at the gene ends were 4 bases for V and 4 bases for J; bases not matched to a gene: 8. The germline gives CDR1 SQVTM, CDR2 ANQGSEA. CDR3 size: 14 residues.

The genes are TRBV7-2 and TRBJ1-4, with 11 positions matching TRBD1. CDR1 SGHTA and CDR2 FQGNSA come from the germline V gene. Losses at the gene ends were 4 bases for V and 8 bases for J; bases not matched to a gene: 3. The CDR3 length is 14 residues. The CDR3 region is CASSSDRGREKLFF. The CDR3 region has the DNA TGTGCCAGCAGCTCGGACAGGGGGCGAGAAAAACTGTTTTTT.

This clone was seen only once. This CDR3 reads CASSSTGPNTGELFF. The CDR3 nucleotides are TGTGCCAGCAGCTCGACAGGACCGAACACCGGGGAGCTGTTTTTT. The rearrangement uses TRBV7-9 and TRBJ2-2, with D maybe TRBD1 (6 bases). V was clipped by 4 bases and J by 0 bases, with 9 bases between them. The length of the CDR3 is 15 residues. CDR1 and CDR2 (germline): SEHNR, FQNEAQ (reference sequence).

The J gene is TRBJ1-1, the V gene TRBV28; perhaps TRBD1 as D (6 bases). V lost 7 bases and J lost 8, with 11 bases in between. The CDR3 spans 11 residues. Germline V gives CDR1 MDHEN, CDR2 SYDVKM. Here the CDR3 DNA reads TGTGCCAGCATCACGGACAGCGAAGCTTTCTTT. Translating gives CASITDSEAFF.

The chain recombines TRBV19 with TRBJ1-1, with a tentative D call TRBD1 (5 bases). The CDR3 spans 14 residues. The V end lost 2 bases, the J end lost 5 bases, and 12 bases lay between the germline ends. CDR1 LNHDA and CDR2 SQIVND come from the germline V gene (reference sequence). The CDR3 sequence: CASSIQQGGTEAFF. The CDR3 nucleotides read TGTGCCAGTAGTATACAGCAGGGAGGGACTGAAGCTTTCTTT.

This chain links TRBV15 with TRBJ2-3, with D possibly being TRBD2 (5 bases). Trimming stripped 1 base from V and 0 bases from J, with 8 bases between. The CDR3 loop spans 15 amino acids. Germline V CDR1 and CDR2: LNHNV, YYDKDF (reference sequence). CDR3 sequence (DNA): TGTGCCACCAGCAGAGTGTCGGGGAGCACAGATACGCAGTATTTT. It yields the protein CATSRVSGSTDTQYF.

The chain couples TRBV5-1 to TRBJ1-2, with D perhaps matching TRBD1 (6 bases). The germline gives CDR1 SGHRS, CDR2 YFSETQ. V was cut by 7 bases and J by 8 bases, with 18 bases left in between. The CDR3 totals 13 residues. CDR3 in amino acids: CASQDSESRGYTF. The CDR3 DNA sequence: TGCGCCAGCCAGGACAGCGAATCTAGGGGCTACACCTTC.

The chain uses TRBV5-1 and TRBJ2-5; 7 bases are a match to TRBD1. The length of the CDR3 is 16 residues. V was pared by 0 bases and J by 2 bases, with 7 bases of the junction left unmatched. The germline V gene has CDR1 SGHRS and CDR2 YFSETQ. The CDR3 DNA sequence: TGCGCCAGCAGCTTGGGCGTTTCAGGGGGTCAAGAGACCCAGTACTTC. Its protein is CASSLGVSGGQETQYF.

The chain carries TRBV6-5 and TRBJ1-4, with D maybe TRBD1 (5 bases). V lost 6 bases to trimming and J lost 4 bases, with 15 bases between them. Germline assignment: CDR1 MNHEY and CDR2 SVGAGI. The CDR3 totals 15 residues. The CDR3 sequence is CASSRNGQVNEKLFF. The CDR3 DNA sequence: TGTGCCAGCAGCCGGAACGGACAAGTTAATGAAAAACTGTTTTTT.

The chain couples TRBV7-8 to TRBJ2-2, with D perhaps matching TRBD2 (5 bases). The CDR3 runs to 16 residues. The V end was cut by 1 base, the J end by 0 bases, with 9 bases between. CDR1 SGHVS and CDR2 FQNEAQ come from the germline V gene. CDR3 region: CASSLGLAANTGELFF. CDR3 nucleotides: TGTGCCAGCAGCTTAGGTCTAGCTGCGAACACCGGGGAGCTGTTTTTT.

The chain joins TRBV7-2 to TRBJ2-7; D unresolved. The V gene's germline CDR1 is SGHTA and CDR2 FQGNSA. This CDR3 has 13 amino acids. Trimming cost V 1 base and J 5 bases, with 9 bases left between them. DNA of the CDR3: TGTGCCAGCAGCTTAGGAGACTTTAACGAGCAGTACGTC. This gives the protein CASSLGDFNEQYV.

Only a few counts were recorded for this clone. The chain joins TRBV4-3 to TRBJ2-3; D possibly corresponds to TRBD2 (7 bases). The CDR3 is 15 residues long. V was cut by 0 bases and J by 4 bases, with 11 bases left in between. The germline CDR1 and CDR2 sequences are LGHNA and YSLEER. The CDR3 reads CASSQDRGRADTQYF. The CDR3 DNA sequence: TGCGCCAGCAGCCAAGATAGGGGGAGGGCAGATACGCAGTATTTT.

The chain employs TRBV6-5 and TRBJ2-1; tentative D call: TRBD2 (5 bases). The CDR3 contains 14 residues. The germline V gene has CDR1 MNHEY and CDR2 SVGAGI. Trimming took 5 bases from V and 6 from J, leaving 14 bases between them. DNA of the CDR3: TGTGCCAGCAGTAAAATAAGTGGGAGCAATGAGCAGTTCTTC. This codes for CASSKISGSNEQFF.

This chain links TRBV4-2 with TRBJ2-3, with 10 bases fitting TRBD2. Unmatched junction bases numbered 5, after V lost 0 bases and J lost 2 bases. The CDR3 length is 17 residues. The germline CDR1 and CDR2 sequences are LGHNA and YNFKEQ. The DNA of the CDR3 is TGTGCCAGCAGCCAAGAGGAGACTAGCGGGTACACAGATACGCAGTATTTT. Amino acid sequence: CASSQEETSGYTDTQYF.

The rearrangement joins TRBV28 to TRBJ1-5; 7 nucleotides agree with TRBD1. The CDR3 runs to 15 residues. Trimming removed 5 bases from V and 3 bases from J; junction bases left unmatched: 7. CDR1 and CDR2 from the germline V gene are MDHEN and SYDVKM. CDR3 DNA: TGTGCCAGCAGTAGGGACAGAAGAGACAATCAGCCCCAGCATTTT. Translating it yields CASSRDRRDNQPQHF.

This sequence joins TRBV5-6 and TRBJ2-3; 10 bases map to TRBD2. The trim removed 5 bases at V and 4 bases at J, leaving 7 bases unmatched. Germline CDR1 reads SGHDT; CDR2 reads YYEEEE. The CDR3 totals 15 residues. CDR3 nucleotide sequence: TGTGCCAGCAGGGCCGGGACTAGCGAAGCAGATACGCAGTATTTT. Translating gives CASRAGTSEADTQYF.

Written as DNA, the CDR3 is TGTGCCAGCAGGGGACAGGGGCAAGGGGCCAACGTCCTGACTTTC. It yields the protein CASRGQGQGANVLTF. The chain links TRBV28 to TRBJ2-6, with 10 positions matching TRBD1. The CDR3 is made up of 15 amino acids. V was pared by 6 bases and J by 4 bases, with 3 bases of the junction left unmatched. Germline CDR1 is MDHEN and CDR2 is SYDVKM. Looking up the rest from reference TRBV28 and TRBJ2-6 gives the full variable domain: DVKVTQSSRYLVKRTGEKVFLECVQDMDHENMFWYRQDPGLGLRLIYFSYDVKMKEKGDIPEGYSVSREKKERFSLILESASTNQTSMYLCASRGQGQGANVLTFGAGSRLTVL.

This clone appeared a single time. This chain links TRBV11-2 with TRBJ2-4; 9 bases are a match to TRBD1. Germline V lookup: CDR1 SGHAT, CDR2 FQNNGV. The length of the CDR3 is 14 residues. V was clipped by 1 base and J by 9 bases; unmatched bases: 4. DNA of the CDR3: TGTGCCAGCAGCTTAGGAGGGACAGGGTTCATTCAGTACTTC. This sequence encodes CASSLGGTGFIQYF.

This clone was detected only a few times. The chain recombines TRBV4-3 with TRBJ2-1; the match to TRBD2 covers 7 bases. Germline CDR1 reads LGHNA; CDR2 reads YSLEER. The CDR3 runs 15 residues. After removal of 2 bases from V and 2 bases from J, the junction contained 3 bases not matched to a gene. In DNA form, the CDR3 reads TGCGCCAGCAGCCAAAAAGCGGGGCCCTACAATGAGCAGTTCTTC. The encoded protein is CASSQKAGPYNEQFF.

The chain's CDR3 is CASQTSGSFYEQFF. The CDR3 coding sequence is TGTGCCAGCCAGACTAGCGGGAGTTTCTATGAGCAGTTCTTC. The rearrangement joins TRBV27 to TRBJ2-1; 12 positions agree with TRBD2. The CDR3 is 14 residues long. Germline CDR1 and CDR2: MNHEY and SMNVEV (reference sequence). Trimming took 8 bases from V and 8 from J; bases not matched to a gene: 7.